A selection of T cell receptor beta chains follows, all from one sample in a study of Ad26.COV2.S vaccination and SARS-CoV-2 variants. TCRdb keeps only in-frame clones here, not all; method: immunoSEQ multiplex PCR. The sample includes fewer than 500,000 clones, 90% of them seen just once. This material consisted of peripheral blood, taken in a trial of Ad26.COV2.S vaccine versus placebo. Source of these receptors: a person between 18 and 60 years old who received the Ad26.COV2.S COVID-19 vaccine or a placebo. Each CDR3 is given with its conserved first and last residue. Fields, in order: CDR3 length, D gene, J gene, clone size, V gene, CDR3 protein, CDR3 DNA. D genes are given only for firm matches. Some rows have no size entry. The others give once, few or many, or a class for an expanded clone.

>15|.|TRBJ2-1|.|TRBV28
CASSKLALGGHEQFF
TGTGCCAGCAGTAAACTAGCCCTCGGGGGACATGAGCAGTTCTTC
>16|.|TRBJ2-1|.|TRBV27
CASSLYFSGFGNEQFF
TGTGCCAGCAGTTTATATTTTTCGGGTTTTGGCAATGAGCAGTTCTTC
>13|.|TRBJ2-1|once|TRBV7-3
CASSLNRYNEQFF
TGTGCCAGCAGCTTAAACAGATACAATGAGCAGTTCTTC
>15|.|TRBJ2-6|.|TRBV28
CASSSQGPGANVLTF
TGTGCCAGCAGTTCACAGGGACCCGGGGCCAACGTCCTGACTTTC
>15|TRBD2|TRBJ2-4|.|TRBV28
CASSPSGSGKNIQYF
TGTGCCAGCAGCCCGAGCGGGAGTGGCAAAAACATTCAGTACTTC
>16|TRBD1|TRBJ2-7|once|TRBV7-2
CASSKRTGGGSHEQYF
TGTGCCAGCAGCAAACGGACAGGAGGAGGTAGTCACGAGCAGTACTTC
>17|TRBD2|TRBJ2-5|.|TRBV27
CASSPTGLAGGPETQYF
TGTGCCAGCAGTCCAACCGGACTAGCGGGAGGTCCGGAGACCCAGTACTTC
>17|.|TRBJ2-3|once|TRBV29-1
CSVDPLSVGRASDTQYF
TGCAGCGTTGACCCCCTTAGTGTCGGGAGAGCGTCAGATACGCAGTATTTT
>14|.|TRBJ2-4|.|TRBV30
CAWSPPGGQGVLGF
TGTGCCTGGAGTCCCCCCGGGGGGCAGGGGGTCCTGGGCTTC
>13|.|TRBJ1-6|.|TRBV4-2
CASSPYGDSPLHF
TGTGCCAGCAGCCCATACGGGGACTCACCCCTCCACTTT
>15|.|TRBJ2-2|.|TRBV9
CASSVGAILSGELFF
TGTGCCAGCAGCGTAGGCGCCATCCTTTCCGGGGAGCTGTTTTTT
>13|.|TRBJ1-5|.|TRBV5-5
CASSLVQGSTQHF
TGTGCCAGCAGCTTGGTTCAGGGTAGCACCCAGCATTTT
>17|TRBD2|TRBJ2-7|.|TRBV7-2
CASSSYTSGTLSYEQYF
TGTGCCAGCAGCTCGTATACTAGCGGGACACTTTCCTACGAGCAGTACTTC
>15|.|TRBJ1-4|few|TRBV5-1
CASSPVDGTNEKLFF
TGCGCCAGCAGCCCTGTGGACGGGACGAATGAAAAACTGTTTTTT
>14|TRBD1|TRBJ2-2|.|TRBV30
CAYRGQDGTGELFF
TGTGCCTACAGGGGGCAGGACGGTACCGGGGAGCTGTTTTTT
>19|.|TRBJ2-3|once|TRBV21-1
CASSKRPRIAEASTDTQYF
TGTGCCAGCAGCAAAAGGCCCCGGATAGCCGAAGCTAGCACAGATACGCAGTATTTT
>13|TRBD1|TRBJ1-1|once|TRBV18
CASSPQGATEAFF
TGTGCCAGCTCACCTCAGGGGGCCACTGAAGCTTTCTTT
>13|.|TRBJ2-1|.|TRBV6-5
CASGQERHNEQFF
TGTGCCAGCGGACAAGAGCGCCACAATGAGCAGTTCTTC
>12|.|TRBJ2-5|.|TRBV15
CATSRDRETQYF
TGTGCCACCAGCAGAGATCGCGAGACCCAGTACTTC
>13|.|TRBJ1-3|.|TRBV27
CASSFFSGNTIYF
TGTGCCAGCAGTTTCTTCTCTGGAAACACCATATATTTT
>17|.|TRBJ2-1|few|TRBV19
CASSIAPPGYGSDEQFF
TGTGCCAGTAGTATAGCCCCCCCGGGATACGGGTCCGATGAGCAGTTCTTC
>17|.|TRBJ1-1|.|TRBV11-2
CASSLLAGSQGRVEAFF
TGTGCCAGCAGCTTACTTGCAGGTAGTCAGGGAAGGGTTGAAGCTTTCTTT
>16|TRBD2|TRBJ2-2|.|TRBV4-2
CASSQGAGGVTGELFF
TGTGCCAGCAGCCAAGGTGCGGGAGGGGTAACCGGGGAGCTGTTTTTT
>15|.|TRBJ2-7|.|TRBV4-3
CASSQGGTETYEQYF
TGCGCCAGCAGCCAAGGGGGGACGGAGACCTACGAGCAGTACTTC
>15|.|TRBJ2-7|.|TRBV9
CASSSSGGTSGEQYF
TGTGCCAGCAGCTCATCAGGGGGGACGTCGGGCGAGCAGTACTTC
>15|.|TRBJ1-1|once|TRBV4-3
CASSPTGRSDTEAFF
TGCGCCAGCAGCCCGACAGGTCGTTCGGACACTGAAGCTTTCTTT
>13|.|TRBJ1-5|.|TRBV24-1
CATSDYSDQPQHF
TGTGCCACCAGTGATTACAGCGATCAGCCCCAGCATTTT
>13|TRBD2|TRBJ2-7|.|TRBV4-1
CASSQDGGGEQYF
TGCGCCAGCAGCCAAGATGGGGGGGGCGAGCAGTACTTC
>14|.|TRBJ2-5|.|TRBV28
CASSFARGEETQYF
TGTGCCAGCAGTTTCGCCAGGGGTGAGGAGACCCAGTACTTC
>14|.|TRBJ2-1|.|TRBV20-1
CSASPQGKTNEQFF
TGCAGTGCTAGTCCGCAGGGCAAAACGAATGAGCAGTTCTTC
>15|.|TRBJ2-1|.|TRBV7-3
CASSSKRLSYNEQFF
TGTGCCAGCAGCTCAAAGCGGCTCTCCTACAATGAGCAGTTCTTC